Presented here are 3 T cell receptor beta chains from one specimen sequenced in a study of cytomegalovirus exposure and HLA in healthy donors. The PCR made use of 60 Vbeta and 13 Jbeta primers. Profiled with immunoSEQ multiplex PCR; TCRdb holds only in-frame clones, not every one. Of about 130,000 clones in the sample, approximately 89% are singletons; the top ten hold 6.7%. Sequences were obtained from PBMCs. The receptors shown here come from a woman aged 25-40 years in good health and CMV-seropositive.

The rearrangement uses TRBV5-1 and TRBJ2-5; D possibly corresponds to TRBD1 (5 bases). This CDR3 has 15 amino acids. Germline V gene sequence: CDR1 SGHRS, CDR2 YFSETQ. The V gene lost 2 bases and the J gene lost 1 base, with 12 bases spanning the gap. Written as DNA, the CDR3 is TGCGCCAGCAGCTTCACGACAGACCCCCAAGAGACCCAGTACTTC. As protein: CASSFTTDPQETQYF.

The chain has TRBV5-1 and TRBJ1-2; D gene unclear. Looked up from germline, CDR1 is SGHRS and CDR2 is YFSETQ. Trimming stripped 0 bases from V and 4 bases from J, with 10 bases between. The CDR3 consists of 14 residues. The CDR3 spells CASSLEIGSYGYTF. In DNA, the CDR3 is TGCGCCAGCAGCTTGGAGATAGGGAGCTATGGCTACACCTTC.

In DNA, the CDR3 is TGTGCCAGCAGTCGACTTAGCGTCGAGACCCAGTACTTC. Translated: CASSRLSVETQYF. The chain uses TRBV5-6 and TRBJ2-5, with D possibly matching TRBD2 (5 bases). CDR1 is SGHDT and CDR2 is YYEEEE in the germline V gene. This CDR3 comprises 13 residues. Trimming removed 5 bases from V and 5 bases from J, with 13 bases in between. The full variable domain, in which reference TRBV5-6 and TRBJ2-5 provide the parts outside the CDR3, is DAGVTQSPTHLIKTRGQQVTLRCSPKSGHDTVSWYQQALGQGPQFIFQYYEEEERQRGNFPDRFSGHQFPNYSSELNVNALLLGDSALYLCASSRLSVETQYFGPGTRLLVL.